Each of the 3 T cell receptor beta chains below was sequenced from the same sample in a study of glioma-infiltrating T cells. TCR alpha and beta CDR3 regions were amplified from RNA using iRepertoire nested multiplex PCR. Each CDR3 protein gets one entry after TCRdb re-called the multiplex PCR reads with MiXCR. The top ten clones hold 13% to 15% of a sample with 100,000 to 150,000 distinct CDR3 sequences, less than 30% of them seen once. Sequenced: glioma tissue, nonneoplastic brain tissue, or PBMCs (not recorded which). These receptors were taken from a human donor with low-grade glioma or glioblastoma, undergoing nonglioma brain surgery, or in good health (not recorded which).

Ten or more counts support this clonotype. The gene calls are TRBV24-1 and TRBJ2-1; TRBD2 aligns across 13 bases. This CDR3 is built from 16 residues. Germline CDR1 is KGHDR and CDR2 is SFDVKD. Trimming at V came to 4 bases and at J to 6 bases, leaving 5 bases not matched to a gene. CDR3 in DNA: TGTGCCACCAGTGACCCTGGACTAGCGGGGGTCAATGAGCAGTTCTTC. Residues: CATSDPGLAGVNEQFF.

Regarding this clonotype: This may be a read error: a much more frequent sequence differs by one nucleotide. The rearrangement joins TRBV28 to TRBJ2-7; 9 nucleotides match TRBD1. With 6 bases clipped from V and 5 bases from J, the junction kept 8 bases outside the gene matches. The CDR3 consists of 14 residues. Germline loops: CDR1 MDHEN, CDR2 SYDVKM. The CDR3 protein is CASSSGTGNNEQYF. In nucleotides, the CDR3 is TGTGCCAGCAGCTCCGGGACAGGGAATAACGAGCAGTACTTC.

The gene calls are TRBV19 and TRBJ1-1; the D is unclear. Germline CDR1 reads LNHDA; CDR2 reads SQIVND (reference sequence). CDR3 length equals 12 residues. V was trimmed by 4 bases and J by 8 bases, leaving 11 bases between them. The CDR3 here is CASSTSFFEAFF. The DNA for the CDR3 is TGTGCCAGTAGTACCTCGTTTTTCGAAGCTTTCTTT.